The next 19 T cell receptor beta chains were all read from a single sample in a study of early T cells in non-severe SARS-CoV-2 infection. One entry per CDR3 protein, called by TCRdb with MiXCR from the 5' RACE reads. The data hold some 98,000 distinct CDR3 sequences, with approximately 16% observed a single time. The sequenced material came from whole blood. Receptors were obtained from an adult who was a healthcare worker with PCR-confirmed SARS-CoV-2 infection or an uninfected control (not recorded which).

The table lists this clonotype with many counts. V gene TRBV29-1 combines with J gene TRBJ1-4; TRBD1 aligns across 11 bases. V gave up 4 bases and J gave up 6 bases; unmatched junction bases: 1. This CDR3 is 13 amino acids long. Per germline, CDR1 SQVTM and CDR2 ANQGSEA. CDR3 region: CSVGGQGDEKLFF. DNA for the CDR3: TGCAGCGTTGGGGGACAGGGGGATGAAAAACTGTTTTTT.

A note on this clonotype: Because the CDR3's place on the DNA is in doubt, the DNA is left out and the CDR3 is given as listed by TCRdb. The chain combines TRBV11-2 with TRBJ1-2. Germline V gene sequence: CDR1 SGHAT, CDR2 FQNNGV. The CDR3 numbers 11 amino acids, ends counted. The CDR3 reads CASSQYFGYTF.

The V call is TRBV25-1, the J call TRBJ2-2; 12 bases line up with TRBD2. The CDR3 has 17 amino acids. V lost 2 bases, J lost 3 bases, and 4 bases stayed unmatched. Germline-derived CDR1 and CDR2 are MGHDK and SYGVNS. The CDR3 loop is CASSELAGGSDTGELFF. The CDR3 bases are TGTGCCAGCAGTGAACTAGCGGGAGGGTCGGACACCGGGGAGCTGTTTTTT.

This clonotype appeared many times. This chain uses TRBV11-3 with TRBJ2-7; perhaps TRBD2 as D (6 bases). V lost 5 bases and J lost 5, with 10 bases in between. CDR1 is SGHNT and CDR2 is YENEEA in the germline V gene. The CDR3 consists of 12 residues. CDR3 in amino acids: CASSPAGNEQYF. CDR3 in DNA: TGTGCCAGCAGCCCGGCGGGGAACGAGCAGTACTTC.

This clonotype has more than one count but fewer than ten. The chain employs TRBV27 and TRBJ2-7, with 10 bases lining up with TRBD2. The length of the CDR3 is 14 residues. V shed 5 bases and J 0 bases; nucleotides not matched to a gene: 1. The germline V gene encodes CDR1 MNHEY and CDR2 SMNVEV (reference sequence). This CDR3 reads CASSTSGNSYEQYF. CDR3 in DNA: TGTGCCAGCAGTACTAGCGGGAACTCCTACGAGCAGTACTTC.

Only a few counts were recorded for this clonotype. This chain connects TRBV12-3 or TRBV12-4 to TRBJ2-2; D not certain. Trimming removed 6 bases from V and 3 bases from J, with 5 bases in between. The CDR3 has 12 amino acids. CDR3 sequence reads: CASRLYTGELFF. In DNA, the CDR3 is TGTGCCAGCAGACTCTACACCGGGGAGCTGTTTTTT.

The genes are TRBV28 and TRBJ1-3; D gene unclear. CDR1 and CDR2 (germline): MDHEN, SYDVKM. This CDR3 has 16 residues. The V gene lost 2 bases and the J gene lost 2 bases, with 13 bases spanning the gap. The CDR3 is CASSLRRGSAGNTIYF. In DNA form, the CDR3 reads TGTGCCAGCAGTTTAAGGAGAGGGTCCGCTGGAAACACCATATATTTT.

This clonotype has just one count. DNA for the CDR3: TGTGCCACCAGTAAAGCAGGGCGGGAGGATACGCAGTATTTT. This encodes CATSKAGREDTQYF. V is TRBV24-1 and J is TRBJ2-3, with 7 bases lining up with TRBD2. J was trimmed by 6 bases and V by 6 bases; bases with no gene match: 8. This CDR3 has 14 amino acids. The V gene's germline CDR1 is KGHDR and CDR2 SFDVKD.

This clonotype was observed a few times. This chain joins TRBV4-3 and TRBJ2-7; 8 nucleotides agree with TRBD1. This CDR3 has 14 amino acids. V dropped 4 bases and J dropped 3; count of bases not matched to a gene: 5. CDR1 and CDR2 from the germline V gene are LGHNA and YSLEER. The CDR3 region is CASSPGQGNYEQYF. The CDR3 DNA sequence: TGCGCCAGCAGCCCTGGACAGGGCAACTACGAGCAGTACTTC.

This clonotype was seen only a few times. The V and J genes are TRBV7-9 and TRBJ1-6, with D unresolved. The germline V and J ends were trimmed by 10 bases and 7 bases, with 14 bases remaining between them. The CDR3 contains 13 residues. CDR1 SEHNR and CDR2 FQNEAQ come from the germline V gene (reference sequence). DNA of the CDR3: TGTGCCATTCAGGTCGGAGAAAATTCACCCCTCCACTTT. Its translation: CAIQVGENSPLHF.

This chain joins TRBV13 and TRBJ2-6; 16 nucleotides match TRBD2. Unmatched junction bases numbered 16, after V lost 5 bases and J lost 0 bases. Per germline, CDR1 PRHDT and CDR2 FYEKMQ (reference sequence). This CDR3 region has 23 residues. CDR3 loop: CASSQFPGLAGGPSNSGANVLTF. DNA of the CDR3: TGTGCCAGCAGCCAGTTCCCGGGACTAGCGGGAGGGCCCTCGAACTCTGGGGCCAACGTCCTGACTTTC.

This clonotype has a handful of counts. The genes are TRBV11-2 and TRBJ2-3, with a possible D match to TRBD1 (6 bases). CDR1 is SGHAT, CDR2 FQNNGV, per germline. This CDR3 is 15 amino acids long. V was trimmed by 5 bases and J by 2 bases, leaving 14 bases between them. CDR3 DNA sequence: TGTGCCAGCAGCCGAGCGGACAGATACACAGATACGCAGTATTTT. This encodes CASSRADRYTDTQYF.

The chain joins TRBV20-1 to TRBJ2-5; D gene ambiguous. This CDR3 is 13 amino acids long. Germline V CDR1 and CDR2: DFQATT, SNEGSKA (reference sequence). Trimming took 0 bases from V and 7 from J, leaving 12 bases between them. The DNA of the CDR3 is TGCAGTGCTAGAGAGTCCCGATGGTGGACCCAGTACTTC. Translating it yields CSARESRWWTQYF.

The gene calls are TRBV19 and TRBJ2-1, with a possible D match to TRBD2 (6 bases). Trimming pared 0 bases from V and 0 bases from J, leaving 9 bases between. The CDR3 contains 16 residues. Germline V CDR1 and CDR2: LNHDA, SQIVND (reference sequence). Here the CDR3 DNA reads TGTGCCAGTAGTATAGATGGGGGGAGCTCCTACAATGAGCAGTTCTTC. This translates into CASSIDGGSSYNEQFF.

This clonotype was seen a few times. This chain links TRBV7-9 with TRBJ2-7; TRBD2 aligns across 9 bases. Germline-derived CDR1 and CDR2 are SEHNR and FQNEAQ (reference sequence). V was clipped by 2 bases and J by 2 bases; unmatched bases: 4. There are 15 residues in the CDR3. The DNA of the CDR3 is TGTGCCAGCAGCTTACTAGCGGGGCTTCCCTACGAGCAGTACTTC. It is translated as CASSLLAGLPYEQYF.

The genes are TRBV6-5 and TRBJ2-3; no clear D gene. V gave up 8 bases and J gave up 1 base, with 7 bases separating them. Per the germline V gene, CDR1 is MNHEY and CDR2 is SVGAGI. The CDR3 runs 12 residues. The CDR3 nucleotides read TGTGCCAGCGGGCAAGGCACAGATACGCAGTATTTT. Translated: CASGQGTDTQYF.

This clonotype was counted between two and nine times. This rearrangement joins TRBV7-2 to TRBJ1-1; D is undetermined. Trimming took 6 bases from V and 0 from J, leaving 17 bases between them. The CDR3 extends over 16 amino acids. The germline V gene has CDR1 SGHTA and CDR2 FQGNSA. This CDR3 reads CASRIRTYPMNTEAFF. The CDR3, as DNA: TGTGCCAGCAGGATACGGACGTACCCTATGAACACTGAAGCTTTCTTT.

CDR3 residues: CASSIFGTAYNSPLHF. In DNA, the CDR3 is TGTGCCAGCAGTATTTTCGGGACAGCTTATAATTCACCCCTCCACTTT. V is TRBV28 and J is TRBJ1-6; 7 bases map to TRBD1. Germline trimming cut 5 bases from V and 4 bases from J; bases unmatched to any gene: 8. From germline, CDR1 is MDHEN and CDR2 SYDVKM. This CDR3 region has 16 residues.

The CDR3 protein is CASSFDLELPETQYF. The DNA of the CDR3 is TGTGCCAGCAGTTTTGACTTGGAGCTTCCAGAGACCCAGTACTTC. The chain has TRBV28 and TRBJ2-5; D not certain. The length of the CDR3 is 15 residues. The V end was cut by 3 bases, the J end by 4 bases, with 15 bases between. Germline CDR1 reads MDHEN; CDR2 reads SYDVKM.